The 30 T cell receptor beta chains in this list originate from one sample, sequenced in a study of glioma-infiltrating T cells after dendritic cell vaccination. Assay: immunoSEQ multiplex PCR; the TCRdb copy retains only in-frame clones and omits some. The repertoire includes more than 95,000 clones, roughly 76% of them detected once, and about an eighth sits in the top ten. The sample was blood, taken before dendritic cell vaccination. These receptors all come from a human donor with glioblastoma.

The rearrangement joins TRBV30 to TRBJ2-7, with TRBD2 as a possible D gene (6 bases). Trimming shortened V by 2 bases and J by 0 bases, and 11 bases separated the two germline ends. CDR3 length: 14 residues. The V gene's germline CDR1 is GTSNPN and CDR2 SVGIG (reference sequence). Written as DNA, the CDR3 is TGTGCCTGGAGTAAGGGACTTGCCTCCTACGAGCAGTACTTC. Its protein product is CAWSKGLASYEQYF.

In this sample, this clone turned up a few times. This CDR3 reads CASSLGQVGEQYF. CDR3 bases: TGTGCCAGCAGCCTTGGACAGGTGGGGGAGCAGTACTTC. The chain combines TRBV7-2 with TRBJ2-7; 7 bases line up with TRBD1. The CDR3 covers 13 residues. V was clipped by 5 bases and J by 7 bases; unmatched bases: 8. Germline V lookup: CDR1 SGHTA, CDR2 FQGNSA.

The rearrangement links TRBV5-1 to TRBJ2-5; 9 bases line up with TRBD1. Germline V gives CDR1 SGHRS, CDR2 YFSETQ. This CDR3 has 15 residues. V was clipped by 4 bases and J by 4 bases; unmatched bases: 8. The CDR3 reads CASSLKTGGVETQYF. CDR3 DNA: TGCGCCAGCAGCCTCAAAACAGGGGGCGTAGAGACCCAGTACTTC.

The CDR3 DNA sequence: TGTGCCAGTCGCCCGTGGGGGCGAGATAGCAATCAGCCCCAGCATTTT. Translating it yields CASRPWGRDSNQPQHF. The rearrangement uses TRBV19 and TRBJ1-5; tentatively, D is TRBD1 (6 bases). CDR3 length: 16 amino acids. CDR1 is LNHDA and CDR2 is SQIVND in the germline V gene (reference sequence). V was trimmed by 8 bases and J by 0 bases, leaving 17 bases between them.

This chain uses TRBV18 with TRBJ2-7; a possible D gene is TRBD2 (5 bases). The CDR3 covers 14 residues. CDR1 is KGHSH and CDR2 is LQKENI in the germline V gene. V was shortened by 0 bases and J by 3 bases, with 9 bases between the two germline ends. Here the CDR3 DNA reads TGTGCCAGCTCACCACCAGCGGCAAACTACGAGCAGTACTTC. Amino acids: CASSPPAANYEQYF.

This chain joins TRBV29-1 and TRBJ1-2; TRBD1 matches 9 bases. In germline, CDR1 is SQVTM, CDR2 ANQGSEA. There are 18 residues in the CDR3. V lost 2 bases and J lost 0; bases outside the gene matches: 13. The CDR3 protein is CSVEKSYGTGTANYGYTF. The DNA of the CDR3 is TGCAGCGTTGAAAAGTCCTACGGGACAGGGACAGCTAACTATGGCTACACCTTC.

The rearrangement joins TRBV2 to TRBJ2-2; 8 positions match TRBD1. CDR3 length: 15 residues. Trimming took 10 bases from V and 0 from J; bases not matched to a gene: 7. Germline V gives CDR1 SNHLY, CDR2 FYNNEI. The CDR3 bases are TGTGCCACCTCCAGGGGGCTGGCGAACACCGGGGAGCTGTTTTTT. It encodes CATSRGLANTGELFF.

The chain couples TRBV6-4 to TRBJ2-5; 9 nucleotides agree with TRBD2. J gave up 3 bases and V 0 bases, and 17 bases lay outside the gene matches. Germline V lookup: CDR1 MRHNA, CDR2 SNTAGT. This CDR3 has 20 amino acids. Here the CDR3 reads CASSDSTTPGGGGGEETQYF. CDR3 sequence (DNA): TGTGCCAGCAGTGACTCAACGACACCAGGAGGCGGGGGGGGAGAAGAGACCCAGTACTTC.

V and J are TRBV25-1 and TRBJ2-5, with D possibly TRBD2 on 6 matching bases. This CDR3 has 14 amino acids. V was shortened by 8 bases and J by 5 bases, with 18 bases between the two germline ends. The germline V gene encodes CDR1 MGHDK and CDR2 SYGVNS. The CDR3 region is CASGGVEGWETQYF. In DNA, the CDR3 is TGTGCCAGCGGCGGGGTAGAGGGTTGGGAGACCCAGTACTTC.

The V gene is TRBV9, the J gene TRBJ1-1; D remains ambiguous. The CDR3 has 14 amino acids. V was shortened by 6 bases and J by 1 base, with 13 bases between the two germline ends. Germline lookup yields CDR1 SGDLS and CDR2 YYNGEE. CDR3 in DNA: TGTGCCAGCACCCCCTCACACCCGAACACTGAAGCTTTCTTT. It yields the protein CASTPSHPNTEAFF.

The chain links TRBV7-6 to TRBJ2-7, with D tentatively TRBD2 (7 bases). Trimming removed 2 bases from V and 6 bases from J, with 17 bases in between. In germline, CDR1 is SGHVS, CDR2 FNYEAQ. The CDR3 covers 15 residues. DNA of the CDR3: TGTGCCAGCAGCTTATTGGGGGGGGGCCCCCCCGAGCAGTACTTC. Amino acids: CASSLLGGGPPEQYF.

This clone was seen just once. The chain uses TRBV4-2 and TRBJ1-1; D unresolved. CDR1 is LGHNA, CDR2 YNFKEQ, per germline. V shed 6 bases and J shed 1 base, with 3 bases lying between them. The CDR3 spans 11 residues. CDR3 loop: CASRQNTEAFF. Written as DNA, the CDR3 is TGTGCCAGCAGACAGAACACTGAAGCTTTCTTT.

V gene TRBV11-1 combines with J gene TRBJ2-2, with TRBD1 matching 8 bases. Trimming cost V 7 bases and J 3 bases; bases outside gene matches: 10. Germline CDR1 is SGHAT and CDR2 is FQDESV (reference sequence). This CDR3 comprises 16 residues. Here the CDR3 reads CASTKYRGDDTGELFF. The CDR3 DNA reads as TGTGCCAGCACCAAATACAGGGGGGATGACACCGGGGAGCTGTTTTTT.

The CDR3 DNA follows: TGTGCCAGCAGCGCAGAGGGGGACAATGAGCAGTTCTTC. Protein product: CASSAEGDNEQFF. J is TRBJ2-1 and V is TRBV5-5; maybe TRBD1 (6 bases). From germline, CDR1 is SGHKS and CDR2 YYEKEE (reference sequence). The CDR3 loop spans 13 amino acids. Trimming took 4 bases from V and 5 from J, leaving 10 bases between them.

In DNA form, the CDR3 reads TGTGCCAGCAGCCCCGGACTAGCCCTAGCCAAAAACATTCAGTACTTC. Translating gives CASSPGLALAKNIQYF. The chain recombines TRBV9 with TRBJ2-4; 8 bases agree with TRBD2. With 4 bases clipped from V and 0 bases from J, the junction kept 6 bases outside the gene matches. Looked up from germline, CDR1 is SGDLS and CDR2 is YYNGEE. There are 16 residues in the CDR3.

The J gene is TRBJ2-7, the V gene TRBV6-5, with TRBD1 matching 10 bases. Germline CDR1 and CDR2: MNHEY and SVGAGI. The CDR3 covers 15 residues. The ends lost 5 bases at V and 3 bases at J; junction bases unmatched: 7. CDR3 sequence: CASSGTGAIIYEQYF. The CDR3 DNA is TGTGCCAGCAGTGGGACAGGGGCTATAATCTACGAGCAGTACTTC.

In this sample, this clone turned up once. The rearrangement links TRBV5-1 to TRBJ2-7; weak D call: TRBD1 (6 bases). Trimming cost V 3 bases and J 0 bases, with 13 bases left between them. CDR1 is SGHRS, CDR2 YFSETQ, per germline. The CDR3 has 15 residues. The CDR3 DNA sequence: TGCGCCAGCAGCTGGGTAGACAGGAGCTCCTACGAGCAGTACTTC. Translated: CASSWVDRSSYEQYF.

The rearrangement links TRBV7-9 to TRBJ1-6; D ambiguous. V lost 5 bases to trimming and J lost 10 bases, with 18 bases between them. Germline assignment: CDR1 SEHNR and CDR2 FQNEAQ (reference sequence). This CDR3 spans 15 amino acids. The chain's CDR3 is CASSPYPDGESPLHF. DNA for the CDR3: TGTGCCAGCAGCCCTTACCCGGACGGGGAATCACCCCTCCACTTT.

CDR3 loop: CASNRINSPLHF. CDR3 DNA: TGTGCCAGTAACAGGATTAATTCACCCCTCCACTTT. The V call is TRBV19, the J call TRBJ1-6; the D gene is possibly TRBD1 (5 bases). The length of the CDR3 is 12 residues. Deletions cut 7 bases from V and 6 bases from J, with 7 bases between. Germline values: CDR1 LNHDA, CDR2 SQIVND (reference sequence).

V is TRBV7-9 and J is TRBJ1-1, with 10 positions matching TRBD1. This CDR3 spans 14 amino acids. CDR1 is SEHNR and CDR2 is FQNEAQ in the germline V gene (reference sequence). Germline trimming cut 5 bases from V and 4 bases from J; bases unmatched to any gene: 4. CDR3 DNA: TGTGCCAGCAGCAGGGGACAGGGGATCACTGAAGCTTTCTTT. As protein: CASSRGQGITEAFF.

The V and J genes are TRBV2 and TRBJ2-5; possible D gene TRBD1, 5 bases. V was pared by 7 bases and J by 2 bases, with 11 bases between. Per the germline V gene, CDR1 is SNHLY and CDR2 is FYNNEI. The CDR3 is 13 residues long. CDR3 sequence (DNA): TGTGCCAGCAAGCAGGGTTATCAAGAGACCCAGTACTTC. This codes for CASKQGYQETQYF.

This clone was seen a single time. The gene calls are TRBV5-6 and TRBJ1-2, with D uncertain. Germline CDR1 is SGHDT and CDR2 is YYEEEE. This CDR3 contains 13 residues. V lost 0 bases to trimming and J lost 6 bases, with 9 bases between them. CDR3 protein: CASSLVGRDGYTF. CDR3 bases: TGTGCCAGCAGCTTGGTTGGGAGAGATGGCTACACCTTC. The whole variable domain, filled in from reference TRBV5-6 and TRBJ1-2, reads DAGVTQSPTHLIKTRGQQVTLRCSPKSGHDTVSWYQQALGQGPQFIFQYYEEEERQRGNFPDRFSGHQFPNYSSELNVNALLLGDSALYLCASSLVGRDGYTFGSGTRLTVV.

This clone was recorded a few times. The CDR3 bases are TGTGCCAGCAGTTTAGACAGGGCTCCTGGAAACACCATATATTTT. It is translated as CASSLDRAPGNTIYF. The V call is TRBV2, the J call TRBJ1-3; 7 bases map to TRBD1. Germline loops: CDR1 SNHLY, CDR2 FYNNEI. J was trimmed by 2 bases and V by 5 bases; bases with no gene match: 6. CDR3 length: 15 residues.

The V gene is TRBV7-2, the J gene TRBJ2-1; tentatively, D is TRBD2 (6 bases). Germline assignment: CDR1 SGHTA and CDR2 FQGNSA. The ends were cut back, 5 bases at V and 6 bases at J, with 11 bases in the middle. This CDR3 is 13 amino acids long. DNA of the CDR3: TGTGCCAGCAGCCCGGGACTGATCAATGAGCAGTTCTTC. It translates to CASSPGLINEQFF.

The gene calls are TRBV5-1 and TRBJ1-4; a possible D gene is TRBD1 (5 bases). The CDR3 is 15 residues long. V was shortened by 5 bases and J by 7 bases, with 18 bases between the two germline ends. Germline V gene lookup returns CDR1 SGHRS and CDR2 YFSETQ. The CDR3: CASRPAYQGVEKLFF. CDR3 sequence (DNA): TGCGCCAGCAGACCGGCCTATCAGGGCGTTGAAAAACTGTTTTTT.

The chain recombines TRBV4-1 with TRBJ2-1, with D tentatively TRBD1 (6 bases). Germline V CDR1 and CDR2: MGHRA, YSYEKL. V was cut by 6 bases and J by 1 base, with 13 bases left in between. The CDR3 loop spans 15 amino acids. For the CDR3, the DNA is TGCGCCAGCAGTCCAGGGGAAAGGTCCTACAATGAGCAGTTCTTC. Translation gives CASSPGERSYNEQFF.

This clone was recorded once. This chain uses TRBV29-1 with TRBJ2-7, with TRBD1 identical over 8 bases. The germline V gene encodes CDR1 SQVTM and CDR2 ANQGSEA. The CDR3 sequence is 17 residues long. V lost 3 bases to trimming and J lost 0 bases; unmatched junction nucleotides: 13. The DNA of the CDR3 is TGCAGCGTTGAGGAGGGTGGACAGGGTGACAGCTCCTACGAGCAGTACTTC. It specifies CSVEEGGQGDSSYEQYF.

The genes are TRBV4-1 and TRBJ2-7; weak D call: TRBD1 (5 bases). The germline CDR1 and CDR2 sequences are MGHRA and YSYEKL. The V and J ends lost 3 bases and 3 bases respectively, with 12 bases between them. This CDR3 is built from 14 residues. The CDR3 DNA reads TGCGCCAGCAGCCAGAGGCAGGGCGGCTACGAGCAGTACTTC. It is translated as CASSQRQGGYEQYF.

The chain is built from TRBV5-4 and TRBJ1-1, with D possibly matching TRBD1 (5 bases). Germline CDR1 reads SGHNT; CDR2 reads YYREEE (reference sequence). The CDR3 runs 16 residues. V was cut by 0 bases and J by 0 bases, with 12 bases left in between. The CDR3 DNA follows: TGTGCCAGCAGCTTGGCGGGGGGTCGGATGAACACTGAAGCTTTCTTT. This gives the protein CASSLAGGRMNTEAFF.

The rearrangement joins TRBV7-8 to TRBJ2-5; 13 bases map to TRBD2. This CDR3 is 15 amino acids long. Germline V lookup: CDR1 SGHVS, CDR2 FQNEAQ. With V trimmed by 5 bases and J by 5 bases, 5 bases remained unmatched. Here the CDR3 reads CASSPGLAGKETQYF. The CDR3 nucleotides read TGTGCCAGCAGCCCGGGACTAGCGGGGAAGGAGACCCAGTACTTC.